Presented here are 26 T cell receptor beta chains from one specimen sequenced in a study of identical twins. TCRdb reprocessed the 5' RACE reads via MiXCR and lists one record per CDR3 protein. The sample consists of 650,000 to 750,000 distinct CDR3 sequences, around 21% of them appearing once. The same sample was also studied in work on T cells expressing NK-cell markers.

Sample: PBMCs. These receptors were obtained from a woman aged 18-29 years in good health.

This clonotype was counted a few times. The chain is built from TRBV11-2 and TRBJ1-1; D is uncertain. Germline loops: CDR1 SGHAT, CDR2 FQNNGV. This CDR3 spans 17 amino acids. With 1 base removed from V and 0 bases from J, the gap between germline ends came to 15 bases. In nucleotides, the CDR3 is TGTGCCAGCAGCTTAGCCCCCTCTCTTTGGATGAACACTGAAGCTTTCTTT. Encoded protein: CASSLAPSLWMNTEAFF.

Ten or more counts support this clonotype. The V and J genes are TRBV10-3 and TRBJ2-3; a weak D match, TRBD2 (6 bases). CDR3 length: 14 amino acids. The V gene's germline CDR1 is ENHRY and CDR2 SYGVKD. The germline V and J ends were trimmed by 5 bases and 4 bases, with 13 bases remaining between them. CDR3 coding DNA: TGTGCCATCAGTTGGATGCGGGAATCAGATACGCAGTATTTT. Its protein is CAISWMRESDTQYF.

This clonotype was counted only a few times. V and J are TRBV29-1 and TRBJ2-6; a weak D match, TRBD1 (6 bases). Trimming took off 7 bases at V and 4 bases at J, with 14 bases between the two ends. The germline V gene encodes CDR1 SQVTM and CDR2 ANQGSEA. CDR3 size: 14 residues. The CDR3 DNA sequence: TGCAGCGCCGCAGGGGTACGGGGGGCCAACGTCCTGACTTTC. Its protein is CSAAGVRGANVLTF.

In DNA, the CDR3 is TGTGCCAGCAGCTTACAAGCCCGGACTTTCTACGAGCAGTACTTC. Its protein is CASSLQARTFYEQYF. The chain is built from TRBV11-2 and TRBJ2-7; perhaps TRBD2 as D (5 bases). This CDR3 spans 15 amino acids. Per germline, CDR1 SGHAT and CDR2 FQNNGV. V lost 2 bases and J lost 3, with 14 bases in between.

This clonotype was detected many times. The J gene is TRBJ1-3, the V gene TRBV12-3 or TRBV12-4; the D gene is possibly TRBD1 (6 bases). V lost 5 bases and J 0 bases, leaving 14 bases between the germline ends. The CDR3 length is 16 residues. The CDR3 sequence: CASSTRGPSSGNTIYF. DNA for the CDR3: TGTGCCAGCAGTACCAGGGGCCCTTCCTCTGGAAACACCATATATTTT.

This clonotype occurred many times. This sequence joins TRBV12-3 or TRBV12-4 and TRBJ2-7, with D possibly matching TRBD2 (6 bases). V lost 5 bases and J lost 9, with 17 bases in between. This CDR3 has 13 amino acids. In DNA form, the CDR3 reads TGTGCCAGCAGTACCGGGACTGAGTCTCGGCAGTACTTC. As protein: CASSTGTESRQYF.

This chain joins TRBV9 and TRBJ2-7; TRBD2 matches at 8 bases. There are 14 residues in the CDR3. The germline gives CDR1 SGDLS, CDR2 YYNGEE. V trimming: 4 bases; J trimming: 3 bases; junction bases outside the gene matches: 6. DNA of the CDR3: TGTGCCAGCAGCCCCCGGGAGGGGTACTACGAGCAGTACTTC. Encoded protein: CASSPREGYYEQYF.

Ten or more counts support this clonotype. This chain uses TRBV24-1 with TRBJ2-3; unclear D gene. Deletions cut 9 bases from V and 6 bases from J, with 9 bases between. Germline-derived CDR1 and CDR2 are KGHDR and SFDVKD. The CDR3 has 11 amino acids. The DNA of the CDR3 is TGTGCCACCCGCCTCGGGGATACGCAGTATTTT. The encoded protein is CATRLGDTQYF.

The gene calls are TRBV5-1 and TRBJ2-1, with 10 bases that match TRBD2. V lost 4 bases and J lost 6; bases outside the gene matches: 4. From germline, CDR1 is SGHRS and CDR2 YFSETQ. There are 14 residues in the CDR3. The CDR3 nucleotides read TGCGCCAGCAGCCGGAGCGGGGGGGCCAATGAGCAGTTCTTC. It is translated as CASSRSGGANEQFF.

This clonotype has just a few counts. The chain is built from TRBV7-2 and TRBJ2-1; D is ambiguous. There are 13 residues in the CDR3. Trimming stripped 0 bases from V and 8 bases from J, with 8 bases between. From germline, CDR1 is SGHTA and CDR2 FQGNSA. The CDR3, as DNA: TGTGCCAGCAGCTTAGCATTTCGTTATGAGCAGTTCTTC. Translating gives CASSLAFRYEQFF.

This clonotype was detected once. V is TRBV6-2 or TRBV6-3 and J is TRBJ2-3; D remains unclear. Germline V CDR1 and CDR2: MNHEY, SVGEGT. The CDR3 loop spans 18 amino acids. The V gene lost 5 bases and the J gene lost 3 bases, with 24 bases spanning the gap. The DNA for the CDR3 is TGTGCCAGCAGTCGCCCCCCTCTCTGGGTTCGGAGTACAGATACGCAGTATTTT. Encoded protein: CASSRPPLWVRSTDTQYF.

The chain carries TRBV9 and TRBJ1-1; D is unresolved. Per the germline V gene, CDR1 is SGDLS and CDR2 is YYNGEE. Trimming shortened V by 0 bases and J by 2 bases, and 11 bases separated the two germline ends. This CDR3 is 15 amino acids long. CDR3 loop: CASSVAAGYNTEAFF. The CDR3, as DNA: TGTGCCAGCAGCGTAGCGGCGGGATACAACACTGAAGCTTTCTTT. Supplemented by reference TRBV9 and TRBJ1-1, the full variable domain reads DSGVTQTPKHLITATGQRVTLRCSPRSGDLSVYWYQQSLDQGLQFLIQYYNGEERAKGNILERFSAQQFPDLHSELNLSSLELGDSALYFCASSVAAGYNTEAFFGQGTRLTVV.

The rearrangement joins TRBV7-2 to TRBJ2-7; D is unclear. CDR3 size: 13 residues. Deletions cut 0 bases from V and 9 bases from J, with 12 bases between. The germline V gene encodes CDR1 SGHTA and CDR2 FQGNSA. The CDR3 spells CASSLATRGRQYF. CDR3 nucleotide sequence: TGTGCCAGCAGCTTAGCAACTCGAGGTCGGCAGTACTTC.

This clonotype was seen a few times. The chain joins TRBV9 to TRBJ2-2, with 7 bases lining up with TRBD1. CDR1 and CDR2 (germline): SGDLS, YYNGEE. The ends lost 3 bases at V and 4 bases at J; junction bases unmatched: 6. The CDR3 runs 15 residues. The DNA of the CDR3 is TGTGCCAGCAGCGAAGGGACAGTTGGCACCGGGGAGCTGTTTTTT. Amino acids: CASSEGTVGTGELFF.

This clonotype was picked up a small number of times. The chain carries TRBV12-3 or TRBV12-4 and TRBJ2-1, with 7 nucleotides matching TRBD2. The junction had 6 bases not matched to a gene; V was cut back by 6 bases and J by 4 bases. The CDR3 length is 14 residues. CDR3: CASSFSGFYNEQFF. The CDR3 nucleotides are TGTGCCAGCAGCTTTAGCGGGTTTTACAATGAGCAGTTCTTC.

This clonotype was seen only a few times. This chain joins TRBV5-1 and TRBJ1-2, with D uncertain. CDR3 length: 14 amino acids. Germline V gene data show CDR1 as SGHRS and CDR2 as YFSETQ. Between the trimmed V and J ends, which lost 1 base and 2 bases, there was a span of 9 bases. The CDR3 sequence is CASSLTATNYGYTF. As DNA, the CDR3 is TGCGCCAGCAGCTTGACAGCGACCAACTATGGCTACACCTTC.

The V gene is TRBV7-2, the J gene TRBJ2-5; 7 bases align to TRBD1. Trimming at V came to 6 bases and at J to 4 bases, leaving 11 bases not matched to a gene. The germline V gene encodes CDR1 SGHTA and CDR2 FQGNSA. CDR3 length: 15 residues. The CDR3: CASRPSGGRGETQYF. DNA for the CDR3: TGTGCCAGCAGACCCTCAGGGGGACGGGGAGAGACCCAGTACTTC.

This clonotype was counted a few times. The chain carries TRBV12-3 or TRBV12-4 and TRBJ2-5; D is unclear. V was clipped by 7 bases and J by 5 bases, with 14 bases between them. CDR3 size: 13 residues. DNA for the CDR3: TGTGCCAGCAAAAGACAAGACCCGGAGACCCAGTACTTC. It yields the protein CASKRQDPETQYF.

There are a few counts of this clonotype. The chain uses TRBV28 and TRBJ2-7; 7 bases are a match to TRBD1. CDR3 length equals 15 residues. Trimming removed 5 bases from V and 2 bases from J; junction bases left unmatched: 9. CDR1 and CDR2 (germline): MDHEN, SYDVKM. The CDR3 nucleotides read TGTGCCAGCAGTCCGCCGACAGGGAACCCCTACGAGCAGTACTTC. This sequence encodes CASSPPTGNPYEQYF.

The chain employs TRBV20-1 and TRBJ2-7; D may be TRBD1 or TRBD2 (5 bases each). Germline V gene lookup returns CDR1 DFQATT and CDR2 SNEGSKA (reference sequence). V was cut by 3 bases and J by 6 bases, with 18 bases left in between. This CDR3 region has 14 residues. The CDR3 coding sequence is TGCAGTGCTAGGTGGGACGGGCCGGGGAGCGAGCAGTACTTC. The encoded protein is CSARWDGPGSEQYF.

DNA of the CDR3: TGTGCCTGGAGTTCCTACGGCGATGAGCAGTTCTTC. Translating gives CAWSSYGDEQFF. The chain couples TRBV30 to TRBJ2-1; no firm D call. Germline V gene lookup returns CDR1 GTSNPN and CDR2 SVGIG (reference sequence). This CDR3 has 12 amino acids. Trimming pared 2 bases from V and 8 bases from J, leaving 10 bases between.

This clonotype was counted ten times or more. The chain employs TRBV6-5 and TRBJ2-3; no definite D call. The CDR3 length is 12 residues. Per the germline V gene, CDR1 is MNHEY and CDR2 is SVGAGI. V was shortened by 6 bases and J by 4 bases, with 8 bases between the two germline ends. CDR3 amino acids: CASRGRADTQYF. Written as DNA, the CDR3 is TGTGCCAGCAGGGGTAGGGCAGATACGCAGTATTTT.

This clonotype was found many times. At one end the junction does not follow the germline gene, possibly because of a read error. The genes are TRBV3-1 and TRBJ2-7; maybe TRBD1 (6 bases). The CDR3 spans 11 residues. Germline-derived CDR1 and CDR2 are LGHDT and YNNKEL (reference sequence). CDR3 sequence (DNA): TGTGCCAGCAGACAAGGACAGGAGCAGTACTTC. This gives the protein CASRQGQEQYF.

The CDR3 is CASSPGGSGRNEQYF. The CDR3 DNA reads TGTGCCAGCAGCCCAGGGGGTAGCGGGAGGAACGAGCAGTACTTC. V and J are TRBV9 and TRBJ2-7; 10 nucleotides line up with TRBD2. Germline V gene data show CDR1 as SGDLS and CDR2 as YYNGEE. The CDR3 loop spans 15 amino acids. J was trimmed by 5 bases and V by 4 bases; bases with no gene match: 9.

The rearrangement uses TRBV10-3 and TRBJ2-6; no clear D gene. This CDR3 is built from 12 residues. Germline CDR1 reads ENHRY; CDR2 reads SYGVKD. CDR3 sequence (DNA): TGTGCTCACGGGCCTGGGGCCAACGTCCTGACTTTC. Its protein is CAHGPGANVLTF.

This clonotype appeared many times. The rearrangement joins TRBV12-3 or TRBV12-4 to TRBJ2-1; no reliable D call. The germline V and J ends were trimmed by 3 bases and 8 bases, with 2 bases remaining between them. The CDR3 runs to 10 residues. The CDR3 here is CASSFHEQFF. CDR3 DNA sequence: TGTGCCAGCAGTTTCCATGAGCAGTTCTTC.